The TCR beta chain under discussion was sequenced for a study of T cells in Graves' hyperthyroidism and ophthalmopathy. Overall study context: Peripheral blood was secured at the point of initial diagnosis, before any treatment.

It was RNA transcripts that yielded the amplified TCR beta CDR3 regions. An initial round of RT-PCR targeting the TCR CDR3 relied on the HTBI primer set. TCRdb recomputed calls from the multiplex PCR reads with MiXCR, one row per CDR3 protein. The table lists roughly 840,000 distinct CDR3 sequences, 35% to 45% of them singletons, with more than 7% in the top ten. Roughly 10 ml of fresh peripheral blood supplied the PBMCs. Per germline, CDR1 SGHTA and CDR2 FQGNSA. There are 14 residues in the CDR3. V was clipped by 5 bases and J by 8 bases; unmatched bases: 10. V usage is TRBV7-2 and J usage is TRBJ1-2, with TRBD1 identical over 8 bases. The sample was blood. This sequence originates from a man between 18 and 29 years old with Graves' hyperthyroidism. The CDR3 reads CASSPGQGNRGYTF. In DNA, the CDR3 is TGTGCCAGCAGCCCTGGACAGGGAAACCGGGGCTACACCTTC.